These 9 T cell receptor beta chains came from one sample sequenced in a study of T cells in Graves' hyperthyroidism and ophthalmopathy. Amplified regions were TCR beta CDR3 sequences from RNA transcripts. Carried out on the TCR CDR3, a first-round RT-PCR used the HTBI primer set. MiXCR, applied by TCRdb to the multiplex PCR reads, yields one record per CDR3 protein. The sample includes about 300,000 distinct CDR3 sequences, approximately 14% seen only once; the top ten take roughly 7.9%. Sequencing input: blood. The receptors derive from a woman aged 40 to 50 with Graves' hyperthyroidism.

V is TRBV4-1 and J is TRBJ1-1; D perhaps matches TRBD1 (5 bases). V lost 2 bases and J lost 10, with 23 bases in between. This CDR3 contains 16 residues. The V gene's germline CDR1 is MGHRA and CDR2 YSYEKL. The CDR3 bases are TGCGCCAGCAGCCAAATCGCGTCAGGGACGCCACTGGGAGCTTTCTTT. Protein sequence: CASSQIASGTPLGAFF.

This clonotype was picked up many times. The genes are TRBV2 and TRBJ2-5; D unclear. The CDR3 contains 16 residues. V shed 4 bases and J shed 5 bases, with 20 bases lying between them. Germline CDR1 is SNHLY and CDR2 is FYNNEI. CDR3 amino acids: CASSVGLRRWGETQYF. The CDR3 coding sequence is TGTGCCAGCAGTGTTGGTCTTCGGCGTTGGGGTGAGACCCAGTACTTC.

At least ten counts were recorded for this clonotype. The V and J genes are TRBV6-1 and TRBJ1-5, with unresolved D. Trimming cost V 0 bases and J 0 bases, with 9 bases left between them. Germline CDR1 MNHNS, CDR2 SASEGT. There are 16 residues in the CDR3. The CDR3 nucleotides read TGTGCCAGCAGTGAAGCCTATCAATATAGCAATCAGCCCCAGCATTTT. Translating it yields CASSEAYQYSNQPQHF.

This clonotype was picked up many times. This rearrangement joins TRBV2 to TRBJ1-4; 7 nucleotides match TRBD1. This CDR3 is 14 amino acids long. The V gene's germline CDR1 is SNHLY and CDR2 FYNNEI. With V trimmed by 6 bases and J by 4 bases, 5 bases remained unmatched. The CDR3 is CASSEGQNNEKLFF. In nucleotides, the CDR3 is TGTGCCAGCAGCGAGGGACAGAATAATGAAAAACTGTTTTTT.

With respect to this clonotype: This clone may be a read error of a much larger clone one base away. The V and J genes are TRBV2 and TRBJ1-5; unclear D gene. The CDR3 has 16 amino acids. From germline, CDR1 is SNHLY and CDR2 FYNNEI. This CDR3 is CTSSERLWTSNQPQHF. The CDR3 DNA is TGTACCAGCAGTGAAAGGCTTTGGACCTCAAATCAGCCCCAGCATTTT.

The chain is built from TRBV19 and TRBJ2-3; 10 nucleotides align to TRBD1. The CDR3 extends over 14 amino acids. V trimming: 7 bases; J trimming: 8 bases; junction bases outside the gene matches: 9. Germline CDR1 is LNHDA and CDR2 is SQIVND (reference sequence). The CDR3: CASTRGQGLRTQYF. In nucleotides, the CDR3 is TGTGCCAGTACCCGGGGACAGGGGCTCCGTACGCAGTATTTT.

This clonotype was detected a few times. J is TRBJ2-3 and V is TRBV24-1; TRBD1 agrees at 9 bases. This CDR3 spans 14 amino acids. Germline V gene lookup returns CDR1 KGHDR and CDR2 SFDVKD. With 7 bases clipped from V and 4 bases from J, the junction kept 5 bases outside the gene matches. CDR3: CATRGQGKADTQYF. The CDR3 DNA reads as TGTGCCACCAGGGGACAGGGTAAGGCAGATACGCAGTATTTT.

This clonotype was observed at least ten times. V usage is TRBV6-1 and J usage is TRBJ1-5; unclear D gene. The CDR3 spans 14 residues. From germline, CDR1 is MNHNS and CDR2 SASEGT. Trimming left V 6 bases short and J 5 bases short, with 14 bases between. The CDR3 sequence: CASRLGIGDQPQHF. The CDR3, as DNA: TGTGCCAGCAGGTTAGGAATCGGGGATCAGCCCCAGCATTTT.

This clonotype has just one count. This may come from a read error, since a much larger clone is one base off. V is TRBV6-7 and J is TRBJ1-5, with TRBD1 matching 7 bases. TRBV6-7 is placed among ORFs of uncertain function. Trimming removed 5 bases from V and 1 base from J; junction bases left unmatched: 5. CDR3 size: 15 residues. CDR3 sequence reads: CASSERGPSNQPQHF. The CDR3, as DNA: TGTGCCAGCAGTGAAAGGGGGCCCAGCAATCAGCCCCAGCATTTT.